This entry features one T cell receptor (beta chain) sequence. These data come from a study of T cell clones after liver transplantation. Only in-frame clones appear in the TCRdb table, and some are missing; sequencing was by immunoSEQ multiplex PCR. The sample holds approximately 75,000 clones, about four fifths seen once. This specimen was CD4+ T cells from blood, taken 12 months after liver transplant. This sequence originates from a human patient who received a liver transplant. Some T cells may be transferred from the graft donor.

CDR3 residues: CASSLDPLAGVSNEQFF. In DNA form, the CDR3 reads TGTGCCAGCAGCTTAGACCCCCTAGCGGGAGTGAGCAATGAGCAGTTCTTC. The V and J genes are TRBV11-2 and TRBJ2-1; 10 bases are shared with TRBD2. The trim removed 0 bases at V and 6 bases at J, leaving 8 bases unmatched. Germline values: CDR1 SGHAT, CDR2 FQNNGV. The CDR3 runs 17 residues.